Here is one T cell receptor (beta chain) with its context. The CDR3 contains 15 residues. The germline V gene has CDR1 SGDLS and CDR2 YYNGEE. The V and J ends lost 0 bases and 5 bases respectively, with 12 bases between them. The sample comes from a study of sequential checkpoint blockade in melanoma. Indicated treatment: randomized to nivolumab then ipilimumab (arm A) or the reverse (arm B). TCRdb's copy holds only in-frame clones and misses some; the assay was immunoSEQ multiplex PCR. This sample yields 26,000 or so clones, of which about 88% are seen a single time; 12% to 15% belongs to the top ten.

The chain joins TRBV9 to TRBJ1-5, with D perhaps matching TRBD1 (5 bases). The sequences come from CD8+ T cells sorted from blood (inferred from file names), collected from a patient given nivolumab and ipilimumab in sequence. The receptor comes from a human donor with melanoma. Here the CDR3 reads CASSVGGREDQPQHF. The CDR3 nucleotides are TGTGCCAGCAGCGTAGGTGGCAGGGAGGATCAGCCCCAGCATTTT.